A selection of T cell receptor beta chains follows, all from one sample in a study of vaccination effects on CD4 cells after COVID-19. Assay used: immunoSEQ multiplex PCR; TCRdb lists only in-frame clones, some missing. The data contain roughly 50,000 clones, approximately 70% of them singletons. Their antigens are not known. The source material was CD4+ T cells from PBMCs cultured without peptide, sampled before COVID-19 vaccination. All receptors come from a human donor who received a COVID-19 vaccine. Both conserved end residues are part of each CDR3.

v_gene	CDR3aa
TRBV5-6	CASSLGQLLYGYTF
TRBV21-1	CASSYEQYF
TRBV15	CATSRDYNTGELFF
TRBV5-4	CASSLARPMNTEAFF
TRBV19	CASSASVPYNEQFF
TRBV19	CASSKGQSNSGELFF
TRBV25-1	CASRPNRGLLSNEKLFF
TRBV6-5	CASRAIGDQYF
TRBV7-2	CASSLGGSRSYEQYF
TRBV2	CASSQGGGDYGYTF
TRBV7-2	CASSLVGANFDEQFF
TRBV15	CATSRVQGDTEAFF
TRBV3-1/TRBV3-2	CASSSQGNEQYF
TRBV6-5	CASSYWRATDTQYF
TRBV7-8	CASSFMQRQGEAFF
TRBV10-3	CAITRTELNTEAFF
TRBV5-1	CASSLGTVPSGNTIYF
TRBV6-5	CASSREDPLSYEQYF
TRBV21-1	CASSKAEDEQYF
TRBV30	CAWNPWGGAGEQYF
TRBV4-1	CASSSGRFRVPYEQYF
TRBV6-2/TRBV6-3	CASSLAAPYEQYF
TRBV12-3/TRBV12-4	CASSRGTVEAFF
TRBV7-9	CASSFSMDEQYF
TRBV2	CASGTVSNQPQHF
TRBV6-5	CASRRDIQETQYF
TRBV2	CASSEALGREIAKNIQYF
TRBV7-9	CASSYPTDTQYF
TRBV25-1	CASSETTGTRSYEQYF
TRBV15	CATAITYQETQYF
TRBV30	CAWGQGESNQPQHF
TRBV6-5	CASSYSPSGPQHF
TRBV25-1	CASSEYEGAGNTIYF
TRBV2	CASSGTSAGGELFF
TRBV4-2	CASSQSQGGNTIYF
TRBV5-1	CASSLEARDSGAFF
TRBV27	CASSLWGQSNEKLFF
TRBV28	CASSFWRDEQYF
TRBV19	CASSLTGVGGETQYF
TRBV7-9	CASSLVGVAQETQYF
TRBV19	CASSIKVNGGYGYTF
TRBV2	CASRDSNQPQHF
TRBV27	CASSPRNRNTEAFF
TRBV2	CASSELAGLQTQYF
TRBV6-6	CASSRYGGAAGVPSGANVLTF
TRBV7-2	CASSVRGLETQYF
TRBV7-9	CASRPEWTDNTGELFF
TRBV10-3	CAISQGGDYGYTF
TRBV3-1/TRBV3-2	CASSQRPRRGGNTGELFF
TRBV4-3	CASSLKARLAGYTDTQYF
TRBV6-5	CASSYSSGVKYGYTF